This is a list of T cell receptor beta chains from one sample in a study of OX40 agonist ivuxolimab in advanced cancers. The assay was immunoSEQ multiplex PCR, and TCRdb's table has in-frame clones only and misses some. The repertoire holds roughly 63,000 clones, with 86% as singletons. The sequences come from CD4+ or CD8+ T cells sorted from blood, collected in a trial of the OX40 agonist ivuxolimab. The receptors here all came from an adult with an advanced solid tumor such as melanoma, head and neck, liver or kidney cancer. CDR3s include the opening cysteine and the closing phenylalanine or tryptophan. The D gene is left open where the match is weak. Expanded clones get a size class; other rows say once, few or many, or leave the size out.

j_call	clone_size	d_call	v_call	cdr3_aa	cdr3_nt
TRBJ1-6	NA	NA	TRBV5-8	CASSSPGGAPYNSPLHF	TGTGCCAGCAGTTCCCCTGGGGGGGCGCCTTATAATTCACCCCTCCACTTT
TRBJ2-2	NA	NA	TRBV7-8	CASSLGSRKGNTGELFF	TGTGCCAGCAGCTTAGGGAGCAGAAAGGGGAACACCGGGGAGCTGTTTTTT
TRBJ2-7	NA	NA	TRBV6-1	CASRRERTYEQYF	TGTGCCAGCAGAAGGGAAAGAACCTACGAGCAGTACTTC
TRBJ2-3	NA	TRBD2	TRBV5-6	CASSLAGGPGDTQYF	TGTGCCAGCAGCTTGGCGGGGGGGCCAGGTGATACGCAGTATTTT
TRBJ2-2	once	NA	TRBV27	CASRPGGVNTGELFF	TGTGCCAGCAGACCGGGGGGCGTGAACACCGGGGAGCTGTTTTTT
TRBJ2-7	NA	NA	TRBV5-1	CASSLEEVRPRDEQYF	TGCGCCAGCAGCCTGGAGGAGGTCAGGCCGAGAGACGAGCAGTACTTC
TRBJ1-2	NA	NA	TRBV10-3	CAISGSEAPYGYTF	TGTGCCATCAGTGGATCAGAGGCCCCCTATGGCTACACCTTC
TRBJ1-1	once	NA	TRBV27	CASSTGLLNTEAFF	TGTGCCAGCAGCACGGGACTCCTGAACACTGAAGCTTTCTTT
TRBJ1-6	NA	TRBD1	TRBV5-4	CASRQGARSPLHF	TGTGCCAGCAGGCAGGGGGCACGTTCACCCCTCCACTTT
TRBJ2-2	NA	NA	TRBV5-1	CASSPEFRPTGELFF	TGCGCCAGCAGCCCCGAGTTCAGACCCACCGGGGAGCTGTTTTTT
TRBJ1-1	NA	NA	TRBV29-1	CSVLKADTEAFF	TGCAGCGTTCTGAAGGCCGACACTGAAGCTTTCTTT
TRBJ2-7	NA	TRBD1	TRBV6-1	CASSRQGASREQYF	TGTGCCAGCAGTCGACAGGGGGCCTCGAGGGAGCAGTACTTC
TRBJ1-3	NA	TRBD1	TRBV11-2	CASNLGAGGSGNTIYF	TGTGCCAGCAACCTAGGGGCAGGGGGCTCTGGAAACACCATATATTTT
TRBJ2-7	NA	TRBD2	TRBV6-1	CASRPLAGGTYEQYF	TGTGCCAGCAGACCCCTAGCGGGGGGCACCTACGAGCAGTACTTC
TRBJ2-3	NA	TRBD1	TRBV7-8	CASSASGQGADTQYF	TGTGCCAGCAGCGCCTCTGGACAGGGGGCAGATACGCAGTATTTT
TRBJ1-1	NA	NA	TRBV6-1	CASSEQGRGRVF	TGTGCCAGCAGTGAACAAGGCAGGGGTAGAGTCTTT
TRBJ2-7	NA	NA	TRBV7-2	CASTRGGRGYEQYF	TGTGCCAGCACGAGGGGGGGCAGGGGCTACGAGCAGTACTTC
TRBJ1-5	NA	TRBD1	TRBV19	CASSERQGNQPQHF	TGTGCCAGTAGTGAACGACAGGGTAATCAGCCCCAGCATTTT
TRBJ2-6	NA	NA	TRBV5-1	CASSPVGYSGANVLTF	TGCGCCAGCAGCCCAGTGGGGTACTCTGGGGCCAACGTCCTGACTTTC
TRBJ1-4	NA	NA	TRBV5-1	CASSWGGATNEKLFF	TGCGCCAGCAGCTGGGGGGGCGCAACTAATGAAAAACTGTTTTTT
TRBJ1-4	NA	TRBD1	TRBV19	CASSGSGTGHEKLFF	TGTGCCAGTAGTGGGTCCGGGACAGGGCACGAAAAACTGTTTTTT
TRBJ2-6	once	NA	TRBV7-9	CASSLTGISGANVLTF	TGTGCCAGCAGCTTAACGGGAATCTCTGGGGCCAACGTCCTGACTTTC
TRBJ2-5	NA	TRBD2	TRBV7-8	CASSLGPTSGGEETQYF	TGTGCCAGCAGCTTAGGACCGACTAGCGGGGGGGAAGAGACCCAGTACTTC
TRBJ2-5	NA	NA	TRBV7-9	CASSLGGVQETQYF	TGTGCCAGCAGCTTAGGGGGGGTCCAAGAGACCCAGTACTTC
TRBJ2-7	NA	TRBD1	TRBV6-1	CASSRDRDAYEQYF	TGTGCCAGCAGCCGGGACAGGGACGCCTACGAGCAGTACTTC
TRBJ2-7	NA	TRBD1	TRBV6-5	CASSYDRGDLGEQYF	TGTGCCAGCAGTTACGACAGGGGCGATCTGGGCGAGCAGTACTTC
TRBJ1-5	once	NA	TRBV7-2	CASSLQGTQPQHF	TGTGCCAGCAGCTTACAGGGAACTCAGCCCCAGCATTTT
TRBJ1-1	NA	NA	TRBV18	CASSRRRESNTEAFF	TGTGCCAGCTCACGCCGGAGGGAATCGAACACTGAAGCTTTCTTT
TRBJ1-2	NA	TRBD1	TRBV18	CASSDRDRGNYGYTF	TGTGCCAGCTCAGACCGGGACAGGGGCAACTATGGCTACACCTTC
TRBJ1-2	NA	NA	TRBV9	CASSVDPGGHGYTF	TGTGCCAGCAGCGTAGATCCTGGCGGACATGGCTACACCTTC
TRBJ2-3	NA	TRBD2	TRBV27	CASQGVEASGGLSTDTQYF	TGTGCCAGTCAAGGGGTGGAGGCTAGCGGGGGGCTTAGCACAGATACGCAGTATTTT
TRBJ1-2	NA	NA	TRBV19	CASSTNSPGRNYGYTF	TGTGCCAGTAGTACGAACTCTCCGGGACGGAACTATGGCTACACCTTC
TRBJ2-5	NA	NA	TRBV5-1	CASRASPQETQYF	TGCGCCAGCAGGGCCTCTCCCCAAGAGACCCAGTACTTC
TRBJ2-2	NA	TRBD2	TRBV9	CASSSPLAGVYTGELFF	TGTGCCAGCAGCTCCCCTCTGGCGGGGGTCTACACCGGGGAGCTGTTTTTT
TRBJ1-6	NA	NA	TRBV5-6	CASSGGAGLNYNSPLHF	TGTGCCAGCAGCGGGGGGGCAGGATTGAATTATAATTCACCCCTCCACTTT
TRBJ1-2	few	NA	TRBV10-3	CAIRELSGIYGYTF	TGTGCCATCAGGGAGCTGTCAGGGATCTATGGCTACACCTTC
TRBJ2-1	NA	TRBD1	TRBV4-2	CASSHLDRGPPFF	TGTGCCAGCAGCCATCTGGACAGGGGGCCCCCGTTCTTC
TRBJ2-2	once	NA	TRBV5-5	CASSPLGTGELFF	TGTGCCAGCAGCCCGCTCGGTACCGGGGAGCTGTTTTTT
TRBJ2-2	NA	NA	TRBV18	CASSQPRPNTGELFF	TGTGCCAGCTCTCAGCCACGGCCGAACACCGGGGAGCTGTTTTTT
TRBJ1-1	NA	NA	TRBV5-1	CASSPSGRGMNTEAFF	TGCGCCAGCAGCCCCTCAGGCAGGGGAATGAACACTGAAGCTTTCTTT
TRBJ1-5	NA	NA	TRBV5-5	CASSIERENQPQHF	TGTGCCAGCAGCATAGAGCGAGAAAATCAGCCCCAGCATTTT
TRBJ2-7	once	NA	TRBV10-2	CASSYGKGRDEQYF	TGCGCCAGCAGTTACGGGAAAGGCCGGGACGAGCAGTACTTC